A single T cell receptor beta chain is shown here with its context. These data belong to a study of cytomegalovirus exposure and HLA in healthy donors. Sequenced by immunoSEQ multiplex PCR; TCRdb stores in-frame clones only, minus some. Found here are 150,000 to 200,000 clones, roughly 96% of them singletons; the top ten hold about 0.94%. Per germline, CDR1 LNHDA and CDR2 SQIVND (reference sequence). The V segment lost 4 bases and the J segment 4 bases; nucleotides outside the gene matches: 7. The CDR3 sequence is 15 residues long. The clonotype originates from a young woman in good health and CMV-seronegative. The sequenced sample was PBMCs. J is TRBJ2-7 and V is TRBV19, with 10 bases aligning to TRBD2. The CDR3 loop is CASSTDSGGPYEQYF. CDR3 coding DNA: TGTGCCAGTAGTACCGATAGCGGGGGGCCTTACGAGCAGTACTTC.